This TCR beta chain was captured by sequencing in a study of chemoradiotherapy in HPV16-positive cancers. The CDR3 contains 16 residues. CDR1 is SGHVS and CDR2 is FQNEAQ in the germline V gene. The J segment lost 7 bases and the V segment lost 1 base, leaving 7 bases of the junction unmatched. Note on this clone: The antigen is not known.

Repertoires were sampled repeatedly during chemoradiotherapy. TCRdb's copy holds only in-frame clones and misses some; the assay was immunoSEQ multiplex PCR. The sample yields 9,500 to 15,000 clones, around 87% seen once. Findings of the study overall: The functional HPV-specific definition rests on just two HPV16-positive patients.

This clonotype was obtained from a human donor with HPV-associated anogenital cancer. The sequenced sample was blood, obtained from a patient who underwent chemoradiotherapy. The gene calls are TRBV7-8 and TRBJ2-1, with 10 nucleotides matching TRBD2. Here the CDR3 reads CASSLVSAGGRNEQFF. The CDR3 region has the DNA TGTGCCAGCAGCTTAGTATCAGCGGGGGGGCGAAATGAGCAGTTCTTC.